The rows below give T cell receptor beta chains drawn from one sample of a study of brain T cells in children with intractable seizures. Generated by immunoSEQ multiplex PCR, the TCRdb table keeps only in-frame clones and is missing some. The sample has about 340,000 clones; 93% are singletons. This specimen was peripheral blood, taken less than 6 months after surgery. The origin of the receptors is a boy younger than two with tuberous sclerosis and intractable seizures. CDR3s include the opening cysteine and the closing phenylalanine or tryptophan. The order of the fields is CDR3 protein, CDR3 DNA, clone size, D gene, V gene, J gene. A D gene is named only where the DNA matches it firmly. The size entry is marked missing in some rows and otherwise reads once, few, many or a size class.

CASSRQGRKHNGNQPQHF	TGCGCCAGCAGTCGACAGGGGCGAAAACATAATGGCAATCAGCCCCAGCATTTT	.	TRBD1	TRBV10-2	TRBJ1-5
CASSQEVGPGQGYEQYF	TGTGCCAGCAGCCAAGAGGTGGGACCGGGACAGGGGTACGAGCAGTACTTC	.	TRBD1	TRBV14	TRBJ2-7
CASSLVAGGSPLHF	TGTGCCAGCAGCTTAGTAGCAGGGGGTTCACCCCTCCACTTT	few	TRBD1	TRBV11-2	TRBJ1-6
CASSVSNTGELFF	TGTGCCAGCAGCGTATCGAACACCGGGGAGCTGTTTTTT	.	.	TRBV9	TRBJ2-2
CASSSKRATDTQYF	TGCGCCAGCAGCAGTAAGCGGGCCACAGATACGCAGTATTTT	.	.	TRBV5-1	TRBJ2-3
CASSASGRADTQYF	TGTGCCAGCAGCGCTAGCGGGAGGGCAGATACGCAGTATTTT	.	TRBD2	TRBV7-8	TRBJ2-3
CATSSPMGAGGNEQFF	TGTGCCACCAGCAGCCCCATGGGAGCGGGTGGCAATGAGCAGTTCTTC	.	.	TRBV15	TRBJ2-1
CAWSVRVQITEAFF	TGTGCCTGGAGTGTTCGGGTCCAGATCACTGAAGCTTTCTTT	.	.	TRBV30	TRBJ1-1
CASSRYTF	TGTGCCAGCAGTCGGTACACCTTC	.	.	TRBV25-1	TRBJ1-2
CSVGTPRYSSTDTQYF	TGCAGCGTCGGGACACCAAGGTACTCTAGCACAGATACGCAGTATTTT	.	.	TRBV29-1	TRBJ2-3
CASSYDTYNEQFF	TGTGCCAGCAGTTACGACACGTACAATGAGCAGTTCTTC	once	.	TRBV6-5	TRBJ2-1
CASSRGLAGGSRYNEQFF	TGCGCCAGCAGTCGGGGACTAGCGGGAGGCTCCCGATACAATGAGCAGTTCTTC	.	TRBD2	TRBV10-1	TRBJ2-1
CASSPSSYNEQFF	TGTGCCAGCAGTCCGAGCTCCTACAATGAGCAGTTCTTC	.	.	TRBV7-2	TRBJ2-1
CASSDRAGFSYNSPLHF	TGTGCCAGCAGTGATAGGGCAGGGTTCTCCTATAATTCACCCCTCCACTTT	.	.	TRBV6-1	TRBJ1-6
CASSTGGPNTEAFF	TGTGCCAGCTCAACAGGGGGTCCGAACACTGAAGCTTTCTTT	.	TRBD1	TRBV5-6	TRBJ1-1
CASSQGLSSTDTQYF	TGTGCCAGCAGCCAGGGGCTATCTAGCACAGATACGCAGTATTTT	.	.	TRBV7-3	TRBJ2-3
CASSHLLGTEEQFF	TGCGCCAGCAGCCACCTACTAGGGACTGAAGAGCAGTTCTTC	.	.	TRBV4-1	TRBJ2-1
CASSSFAWTDTQYF	TGTGCCAGCAGCTCATTCGCGTGGACAGATACGCAGTATTTT	.	.	TRBV11-2	TRBJ2-3
CASSIGSRGLYEQYF	TGTGCCAGTAGTATAGGGTCCAGGGGGCTTTACGAGCAGTACTTC	.	TRBD1	TRBV19	TRBJ2-7
CASSSDGRRGYTF	TGTGCCAGCAGCAGCGACGGGCGGAGGGGCTACACCTTC	.	.	TRBV7-3	TRBJ1-2
CAWSVYQGYGYTF	TGTGCCTGGAGTGTATACCAGGGTTACGGCTACACCTTC	.	.	TRBV30	TRBJ1-2
CASSQELAGGAYEQYF	TGTGCCAGCAGCCAAGAACTAGCGGGGGGAGCCTACGAGCAGTACTTC	.	TRBD2	TRBV4-2	TRBJ2-7
CAISATGMDQPQHF	TGTGCCATCAGCGCGACAGGGATGGATCAGCCCCAGCATTTT	.	TRBD1	TRBV10-3	TRBJ1-5
CASSPGQGVPNTEAFF	TGCGCCAGCAGCCCAGGACAGGGGGTCCCGAACACTGAAGCTTTCTTT	.	TRBD1	TRBV4-1	TRBJ1-1
CASSGTSGRTDTQYF	TGTGCCAGCAGTGGAACTAGCGGGAGAACAGATACGCAGTATTTT	.	TRBD2	TRBV25-1	TRBJ2-3
CASRVAGGPREQYF	TGTGCCAGCAGAGTAGCGGGAGGGCCGAGGGAGCAGTACTTC	.	TRBD2	TRBV5-4	TRBJ2-7
CASSQDSRGGTEAFF	TGCGCCAGCAGCCAAGATAGCCGAGGGGGGACTGAAGCTTTCTTT	.	.	TRBV4-1	TRBJ1-1
CASSSTPNQPQHF	TGTGCCAGCAGCTCAACACCGAATCAGCCCCAGCATTTT	few	.	TRBV7-3	TRBJ1-5
CASSSDGPYTGELFF	TGTGCCAGCAGCTCAGACGGACCCTACACCGGGGAGCTGTTTTTT	.	.	TRBV5-4	TRBJ2-2
CASSTRQATNYGYTF	TGTGCCAGCAGCACGCGACAGGCTACTAACTATGGCTACACCTTC	.	.	TRBV7-9	TRBJ1-2
CASSLEVGDANYGYTF	TGCGCCAGCAGCTTGGAGGTGGGGGACGCTAACTATGGCTACACCTTC	.	.	TRBV5-1	TRBJ1-2
CASSQGLAGTRTDTQYF	TGTGCCAGCAGCCAAGGATTAGCGGGGACCCGAACAGATACGCAGTATTTT	.	TRBD2	TRBV14	TRBJ2-3
CASYEIAGSYNEQFF	TGCGCCAGCTATGAAATAGCGGGGAGCTACAATGAGCAGTTCTTC	.	TRBD2	TRBV5-1	TRBJ2-1
CAWSGAGTSHGYEQYF	TGTGCCTGGAGTGGAGCAGGGACTAGCCACGGGTACGAGCAGTACTTC	.	TRBD2	TRBV30	TRBJ2-7
CASSQTERAEAFF	TGTGCCAGCAGCCAAACAGAGCGGGCTGAAGCTTTCTTT	.	.	TRBV3-1/TRBV3-2	TRBJ1-1
CASSYVGSELEQYF	TGTGCCAGCAGTTACGTTGGATCCGAGCTCGAGCAGTACTTC	.	.	TRBV6-5	TRBJ2-7
CASSPGNRGTEAFF	TGTGCCAGCAGTCCAGGGAACAGGGGTACTGAAGCTTTCTTT	.	TRBD1	TRBV6-5	TRBJ1-1
CASSYSTGDSGDTQYF	TGTGCCAGTAGTTATTCTACAGGAGATTCGGGAGATACGCAGTATTTT	.	.	TRBV19	TRBJ2-3
CASSFQETQYF	TGTGCCAGCAGCTTTCAAGAGACCCAGTACTTC	.	.	TRBV7-8	TRBJ2-5
CASSLGRLAGVITQETQYF	TGTGCCAGCAGCTTAGGTCGACTAGCGGGAGTAATAACCCAAGAGACCCAGTACTTC	.	TRBD2	TRBV11-2	TRBJ2-5
CASSFLTGNTEAFF	TGTGCCAGTAGTTTCCTGACGGGTAACACTGAAGCTTTCTTT	.	.	TRBV19	TRBJ1-1
CASSEGVDYGYTF	TGCGCCAGCAGTGAAGGTGTGGACTATGGCTACACCTTC	.	.	TRBV5-1	TRBJ1-2
CASSVEQGAKFQETQYF	TGTGCCAGCAGCGTAGAACAGGGGGCGAAGTTCCAAGAGACCCAGTACTTC	.	TRBD1	TRBV9	TRBJ2-5
CATARSGRVHSYNEQFF	TGTGCCACCGCTCGTAGCGGGAGGGTTCACTCCTACAATGAGCAGTTCTTC	few	TRBD2	TRBV10-3	TRBJ2-1
CASNYRGLTNEKLFF	TGTGCCAGCAACTACAGGGGGCTGACTAATGAAAAACTGTTTTTT	.	TRBD1	TRBV9	TRBJ1-4
CASSEGPSANTEAFF	TGTGCCAGCAGTGAAGGCCCGTCGGCGAACACTGAAGCTTTCTTT	.	.	TRBV6-1	TRBJ1-1
CASSNGRVNYEQYF	TGTGCCAGTAGTAATGGCAGGGTAAATTACGAGCAGTACTTC	.	.	TRBV19	TRBJ2-7
CASSGQGRSPLHF	TGTGCCAGCAGTGGTCAGGGACGTTCACCCCTCCACTTT	.	.	TRBV2	TRBJ1-6
CASSLRSPDTQYF	TGTGCCAGTAGTTTAAGGTCGCCAGATACGCAGTATTTT	.	.	TRBV19	TRBJ2-3
CASSQVTQINYGYTF	TGTGCCAGCAGCCAAGTTACGCAAATTAACTATGGCTACACCTTC	.	.	TRBV3-1/TRBV3-2	TRBJ1-2
CASSLGHGDRDGGYTF	TGCGCCAGCAGCTTGGGCCATGGGGACAGGGACGGTGGCTACACCTTC	.	TRBD1	TRBV5-1	TRBJ1-2
CASSGRLAGGLNEQFF	TGCGCCAGCAGCGGTAGACTAGCGGGGGGCCTCAATGAGCAGTTCTTC	once	TRBD2	TRBV5-1	TRBJ2-1
CSVIHDGGKLFF	TGCAGCGTCATTCACGATGGCGGAAAACTGTTTTTT	.	.	TRBV29-1	TRBJ1-4
CASSTGSFLRTQYF	TGTGCCAGTAGTACCGGGTCCTTCCTGCGGACCCAGTACTTC	.	.	TRBV19	TRBJ2-5
CASSQFPTGAYGYTF	TGTGCCAGCAGCCAATTCCCTACAGGCGCCTATGGCTACACCTTC	.	.	TRBV14	TRBJ1-2
CASSQDRSGTAYNEQFF	TGTGCCAGCAGCCAAGATCGGTCCGGGACAGCCTACAATGAGCAGTTCTTC	once	TRBD1	TRBV4-2	TRBJ2-1
CASSLHTLGDYGYTF	TGTGCCAGCAGCCTCCATACTTTGGGGGACTATGGCTACACCTTC	.	.	TRBV6-5	TRBJ1-2
CASSLAANSPLHF	TGCGCCAGCAGCTTGGCCGCCAATTCACCCCTCCACTTT	.	.	TRBV5-1	TRBJ1-6
CASSLPKTGELFF	TGTGCCAGCAGCCTTCCTAAAACCGGGGAGCTGTTTTTT	.	.	TRBV9	TRBJ2-2